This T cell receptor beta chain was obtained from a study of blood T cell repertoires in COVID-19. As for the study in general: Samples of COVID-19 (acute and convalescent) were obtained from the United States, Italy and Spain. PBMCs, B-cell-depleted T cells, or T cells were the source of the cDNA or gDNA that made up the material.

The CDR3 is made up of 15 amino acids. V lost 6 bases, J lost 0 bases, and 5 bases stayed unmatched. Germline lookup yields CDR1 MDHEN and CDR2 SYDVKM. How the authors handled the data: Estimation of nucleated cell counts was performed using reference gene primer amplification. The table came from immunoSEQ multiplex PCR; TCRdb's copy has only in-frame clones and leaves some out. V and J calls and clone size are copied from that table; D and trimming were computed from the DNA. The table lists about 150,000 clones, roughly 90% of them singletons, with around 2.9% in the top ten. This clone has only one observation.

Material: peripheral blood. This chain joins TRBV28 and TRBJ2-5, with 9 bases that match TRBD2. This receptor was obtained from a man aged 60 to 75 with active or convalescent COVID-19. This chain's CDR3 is CASRRSGGYQETQYF. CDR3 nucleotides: TGTGCCAGCAGGAGAAGCGGGGGGTACCAAGAGACCCAGTACTTC. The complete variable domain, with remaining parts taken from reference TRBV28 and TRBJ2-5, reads DVKVTQSSRYLVKRTGEKVFLECVQDMDHENMFWYRQDPGLGLRLIYFSYDVKMKEKGDIPEGYSVSREKKERFSLILESASTNQTSMYLCASRRSGGYQETQYFGPGTRLLVL.